This entry concerns a single T cell receptor (beta chain). Antigen unknown. The sample comes from a study of cytomegalovirus exposure and HLA in healthy donors. Study-level information: In a previous analysis, more than 90 million unique TCR beta sequences were found from 150 million to 200 million T cells.

Germline V lookup: CDR1 MNHEY, CDR2 SVGAGI. This CDR3 has 15 amino acids. Trimming cost V 6 bases and J 7 bases, with 19 bases left between them. Primers for the PCR totalled 60 Vbeta and 13 Jbeta. Measured with immunoSEQ multiplex PCR; TCRdb has only the in-frame clones, and not every one. Among 140,000 to 150,000 clones listed, roughly 80% were seen once. Overall study results and limits: Later analysis indicated greater clonal expansion among HLA-associated TCR beta chains than among equally common other chains.

The chain links TRBV6-5 to TRBJ2-1; perhaps TRBD2 as D (5 bases). The sequence was obtained from a man aged 40-55 years in good health and CMV-seropositive. The sequencing sample was made of PBMCs. DNA of the CDR3: TGTGCCAGCAGCTCTCAGACCCTACTAGTAAATGAGCAGTTCTTC. Translation gives CASSSQTLLVNEQFF.